This TCR beta chain was retrieved from a study of blood T cell repertoires in COVID-19. This clone was counted a single time. The table came from immunoSEQ multiplex PCR; TCRdb's copy has only in-frame clones and leaves some out. The sample records 140,000 to 150,000 clones, approximately 87% being singletons. The sequence was collected from a woman aged 45-65 years with active or convalescent COVID-19. The sequencing sample was made of peripheral blood.

Written as DNA, the CDR3 is TGTGCCAGCAGTTATAGCGGGGGGAGCTCCTACGAGCAGTACTTC. Residues: CASSYSGGSSYEQYF. The chain uses TRBV6-2 or TRBV6-3 and TRBJ2-7; the match to TRBD2 covers 10 bases. In germline, CDR1 is MNHEY, CDR2 SVGEGT. This CDR3 spans 15 amino acids. V lost 3 bases and J lost 0; bases outside the gene matches: 2.